This T cell receptor (beta chain) was profiled in a study of cytomegalovirus exposure and HLA in healthy donors. This PCR relied on a set of 60 Vbeta primers and 13 Jbeta primers. This table comes from immunoSEQ multiplex PCR, and its TCRdb copy is limited to in-frame clones, with some not included. The table has roughly 120,000 clones, around 70% seen once; the top ten hold approximately 5.4%. Comment on this clone: Its matching antigen is unknown.

Overall study findings and caveats: The study carried out a later analysis of TCR beta sequences. It associated some 17,000 of them with specific HLA alleles at a false discovery rate of 0.05. CMV antigen specificity was confirmed in vitro for a few CMV-associated chains. The presence/absence work took it that sequencing depth was about the same across donors. Researchers had no immune exposure information except CMV serostatus available.

Germline V gene lookup returns CDR1 WSHSY and CDR2 SAAADI. V was trimmed by 7 bases and J by 2 bases, leaving 15 bases between them. The CDR3 covers 16 residues. V gene TRBV10-2 combines with J gene TRBJ1-6; TRBD1 might be the D (5 bases). The sequence was collected from a woman in her 70s in good health and CMV-seropositive. Sequenced: PBMCs. The CDR3 DNA reads as TGCGCCAGCAAAGAAAGACGGGGGGCCTATAATTCACCCCTCCACTTT. This encodes CASKERRGAYNSPLHF.